One and the same sample provided the 16 T cell receptor beta chains below, sequenced in a study of technical replicates of blood from several donors (dated by TCRdb to the late 2010s). Libraries were constructed by the immunoSEQ multiplex PCR assay. The clones in this table, taken by TCRdb from immuneACCESS, are in-frame only. Not every clone is retained; where verified, under half of the shortfall comes from an unresolved V gene, and the cause of the rest is unknown. Counted in this sample were 100,000 or so clones; around 96% of them appeared once. In total, the top ten clones hold about 0.25% of the sample. What was sequenced was T cells isolated from PBMCs. These receptors came from a human donor in good health.

The chain combines TRBV13 with TRBJ2-1; maybe TRBD1 (5 bases). Trimming stripped 4 bases from V and 6 bases from J, with 13 bases between. This CDR3 contains 14 residues. Germline CDR1 and CDR2: PRHDT and FYEKMQ (reference sequence). This CDR3 reads CASSYADQGNEQFF. Here the CDR3 DNA reads TGTGCCAGCAGCTATGCGGACCAGGGCAATGAGCAGTTCTTC. The full variable domain, rest sourced from reference TRBV13 and TRBJ2-1, is AAGVIQSPRHLIKEKRETATLKCYPIPRHDTVYWYQQGPGQDPQFLISFYEKMQSDKGSIPDRFSAQQFSDYHSELNMSSLELGDSALYFCASSYADQGNEQFFGPGTRLTVL.

The V gene is TRBV13, the J gene TRBJ2-5; 9 nucleotides line up with TRBD2. The germline gives CDR1 PRHDT, CDR2 FYEKMQ (reference sequence). The J segment lost 5 bases and the V segment lost 7 bases, leaving 11 bases of the junction unmatched. CDR3 length: 15 amino acids. Here the CDR3 DNA reads TGTGCCAGCAAGTGGAGCGGGAGGATCGGGGAGACCCAGTACTTC. This codes for CASKWSGRIGETQYF.

This rearrangement joins TRBV19 to TRBJ2-3, with D possibly being TRBD2 (7 bases). The CDR3 length is 14 residues. Germline V gene sequence: CDR1 LNHDA, CDR2 SQIVND (reference sequence). Trimming removed 6 bases at V and 4 bases at J, with 14 bases between. The CDR3 DNA reads TGTGCCAGTAGCCCAGGGGCGGGGGCAGATACGCAGTATTTT. Translating gives CASSPGAGADTQYF.

The chain uses TRBV5-1 and TRBJ1-1, with 8 bases matching TRBD1. CDR3 size: 15 residues. The V and J ends lost 2 bases and 2 bases, in that order; junction bases with no gene match: 5. The V gene's germline CDR1 is SGHRS and CDR2 YFSETQ. The CDR3 region has the DNA TGCGCCAGCAGCTTAACGGGACAGGCTAACACTGAAGCTTTCTTT. Its translation is CASSLTGQANTEAFF.

This clone appeared a single time. The genes are TRBV9 and TRBJ2-2, with TRBD2 identical over 7 bases. Germline CDR1 is SGDLS and CDR2 is YYNGEE. CDR3 length: 15 amino acids. The junction had 4 bases not matched to a gene; V was cut back by 0 bases and J by 5 bases. The CDR3 DNA sequence: TGTGCCAGCAGCGTAGGAGGTAGCGGGACCGGGGAGCTGTTTTTT. Translated, it gives CASSVGGSGTGELFF.

The chain carries TRBV9 and TRBJ2-7; the D is unclear. This CDR3 comprises 15 residues. V was pared by 0 bases and J by 3 bases, with 13 bases between. Per the germline V gene, CDR1 is SGDLS and CDR2 is YYNGEE. In DNA, the CDR3 is TGTGCCAGCAGCGTAGGAACAGCCCTTGTCTACGAGCAGTACTTC. Amino acid sequence: CASSVGTALVYEQYF.

The chain couples TRBV15 to TRBJ1-2; 12 positions agree with TRBD1. V gave up 1 base and J gave up 8 bases; unmatched junction bases: 5. Germline CDR1 reads LNHNV; CDR2 reads YYDKDF (reference sequence). The CDR3 covers 15 residues. The CDR3 protein is CATSRGDRGREGYTF. The CDR3 coding sequence is TGTGCCACCAGCAGAGGGGACAGGGGGCGGGAGGGCTACACCTTC.

V and J are TRBV5-4 and TRBJ1-4; D unresolved. Trimming took off 0 bases at V and 15 bases at J, with 18 bases between the two ends. CDR1 and CDR2 from the germline V gene are SGHNT and YYREEE (reference sequence). The CDR3 spans 14 residues. The chain's CDR3 is CASSLELNSGRVFF. The CDR3, as DNA: TGTGCCAGCAGCTTGGAGTTGAATTCGGGGAGGGTGTTTTTT.

The V and J genes are TRBV9 and TRBJ2-7, with 12 bases that match TRBD2. Per the germline V gene, CDR1 is SGDLS and CDR2 is YYNGEE. This CDR3 is built from 17 residues. After removal of 4 bases from V and 4 bases from J, the junction contained 12 bases not matched to a gene. CDR3 bases: TGTGCCAGCAGCCCCGGGGGGCGACTAGCGGGAGTTTACGAGCAGTACTTC. Translating gives CASSPGGRLAGVYEQYF.

This chain uses TRBV9 with TRBJ2-1, with 8 positions matching TRBD2. This CDR3 comprises 16 residues. V lost 0 bases, J lost 4 bases, and 6 bases stayed unmatched. Per the germline V gene, CDR1 is SGDLS and CDR2 is YYNGEE. CDR3 in amino acids: CASSVGERGTYNEQFF. The CDR3 DNA sequence: TGTGCCAGCAGCGTAGGGGAGCGGGGGACTTACAATGAGCAGTTCTTC.

This clone was observed once. The gene calls are TRBV11-2 and TRBJ1-4; a possible D gene is TRBD1 (5 bases). Trimming shortened V by 5 bases and J by 9 bases, and 16 bases separated the two germline ends. In germline, CDR1 is SGHAT, CDR2 FQNNGV. CDR3 length: 14 amino acids. In nucleotides, the CDR3 is TGTGCCAGCAGCCAGTTAGGGGTAGGGCAAAAACTGTTTTTT. Amino acid sequence: CASSQLGVGQKLFF.

V and J are TRBV11-2 and TRBJ2-3, with 7 nucleotides matching TRBD1. The V gene's germline CDR1 is SGHAT and CDR2 FQNNGV. J gave up 0 bases and V 8 bases, and 5 bases lay outside the gene matches. The CDR3 has 14 residues. This chain's CDR3 is CASHRGGSTDTQYF. In DNA form, the CDR3 reads TGTGCCAGCCACAGGGGCGGTAGCACAGATACGCAGTATTTT.

The chain is built from TRBV28 and TRBJ2-7; 7 bases match TRBD1. The germline V gene encodes CDR1 MDHEN and CDR2 SYDVKM. The V segment lost 6 bases and the J segment 1 base; nucleotides outside the gene matches: 3. CDR3 length: 13 residues. The chain's CDR3 is CASRTDRSYEQYF. In DNA, the CDR3 is TGTGCCAGCAGAACGGACAGGTCCTACGAGCAGTACTTC.

The chain links TRBV11-3 to TRBJ2-3; 8 bases match TRBD2. V trimming: 6 bases; J trimming: 2 bases; junction bases outside the gene matches: 13. CDR1 and CDR2 (germline): SGHNT, YENEEA. The CDR3 is 17 residues long. CDR3 sequence: CASRFTTSGMITDTQYF. The CDR3 bases are TGTGCCAGCAGGTTCACAACTAGCGGCATGATCACAGATACGCAGTATTTT.

The chain employs TRBV9 and TRBJ2-7; D may be TRBD1 (6 bases). The germline V gene encodes CDR1 SGDLS and CDR2 YYNGEE. The CDR3 has 14 residues. V lost 3 bases and J lost 0, with 10 bases in between. For the CDR3, the DNA is TGTGCCAGCAGCGGACAGGTGAACTCCTACGAGCAGTACTTC. Its protein is CASSGQVNSYEQYF.

V and J are TRBV6-1 and TRBJ1-5; TRBD1 agrees at 7 bases. Germline V lookup: CDR1 MNHNS, CDR2 SASEGT. The length of the CDR3 is 16 residues. Germline trimming cut 3 bases from V and 4 bases from J; bases unmatched to any gene: 9. The CDR3 here is CASSDVRQGGNQPQHF. The DNA of the CDR3 is TGTGCCAGCAGTGACGTACGACAGGGAGGTAATCAGCCCCAGCATTTT.